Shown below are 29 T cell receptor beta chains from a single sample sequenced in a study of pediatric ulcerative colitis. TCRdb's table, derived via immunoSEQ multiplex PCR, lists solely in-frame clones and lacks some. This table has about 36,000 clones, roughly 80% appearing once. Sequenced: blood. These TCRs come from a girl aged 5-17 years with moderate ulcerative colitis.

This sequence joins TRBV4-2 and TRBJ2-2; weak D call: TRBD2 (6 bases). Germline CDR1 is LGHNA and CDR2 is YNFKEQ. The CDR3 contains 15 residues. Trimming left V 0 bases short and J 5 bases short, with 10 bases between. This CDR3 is CASSQEEGRTGELFF. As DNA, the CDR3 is TGTGCCAGCAGCCAAGAGGAGGGGAGAACCGGGGAGCTGTTTTTT.

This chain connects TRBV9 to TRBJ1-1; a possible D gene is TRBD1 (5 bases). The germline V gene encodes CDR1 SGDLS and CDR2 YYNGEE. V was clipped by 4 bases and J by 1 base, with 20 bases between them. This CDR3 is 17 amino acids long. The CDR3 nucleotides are TGTGCCAGCAGCTCTTGGGGAGGACAAGAACGGAACACTGAAGCTTTCTTT. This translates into CASSSWGGQERNTEAFF.

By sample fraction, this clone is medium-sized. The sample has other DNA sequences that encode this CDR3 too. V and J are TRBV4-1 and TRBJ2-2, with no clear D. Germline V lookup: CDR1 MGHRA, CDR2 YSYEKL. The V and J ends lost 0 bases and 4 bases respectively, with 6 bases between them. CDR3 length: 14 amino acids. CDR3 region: CASSQDRTTGELFF. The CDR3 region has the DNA TGCGCCAGCAGCCAAGACCGAACCACCGGGGAGCTGTTTTTT.

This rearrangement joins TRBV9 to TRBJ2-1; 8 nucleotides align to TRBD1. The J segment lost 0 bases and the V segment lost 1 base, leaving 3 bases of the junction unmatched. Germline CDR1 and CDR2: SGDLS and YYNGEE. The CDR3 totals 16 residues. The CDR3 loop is CASSVTGGSSYNEQFF. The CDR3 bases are TGTGCCAGCAGCGTAACAGGGGGTTCCTCCTACAATGAGCAGTTCTTC. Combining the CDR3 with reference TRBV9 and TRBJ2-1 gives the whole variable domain DSGVTQTPKHLITATGQRVTLRCSPRSGDLSVYWYQQSLDQGLQFLIQYYNGEERAKGNILERFSAQQFPDLHSELNLSSLELGDSALYFCASSVTGGSSYNEQFFGPGTRLTVL.

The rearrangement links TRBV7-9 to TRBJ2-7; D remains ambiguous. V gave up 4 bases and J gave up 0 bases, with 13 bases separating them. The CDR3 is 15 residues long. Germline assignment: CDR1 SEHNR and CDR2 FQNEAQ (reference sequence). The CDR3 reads CASSSPRRSSYEQYF. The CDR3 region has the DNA TGTGCCAGCAGCTCACCGCGCAGGAGCTCCTACGAGCAGTACTTC.

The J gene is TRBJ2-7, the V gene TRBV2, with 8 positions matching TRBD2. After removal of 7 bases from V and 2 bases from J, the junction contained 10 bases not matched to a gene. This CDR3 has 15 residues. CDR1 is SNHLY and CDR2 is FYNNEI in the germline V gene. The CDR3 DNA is TGTGCCAGCACCAGTCGGGCGGGGGGACCCTACGAGCAGTACTTC. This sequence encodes CASTSRAGGPYEQYF.

CDR3 bases: TGTGCCAGCAGCTTAGGGGCAGCGAGCTCCTACGAGCAGTACTTC. It translates to CASSLGAASSYEQYF. J is TRBJ2-7 and V is TRBV11-2; D is unclear. V lost 1 base to trimming and J lost 0 bases, with 10 bases between them. The CDR3 is 15 amino acids. Germline CDR1 is SGHAT and CDR2 is FQNNGV.

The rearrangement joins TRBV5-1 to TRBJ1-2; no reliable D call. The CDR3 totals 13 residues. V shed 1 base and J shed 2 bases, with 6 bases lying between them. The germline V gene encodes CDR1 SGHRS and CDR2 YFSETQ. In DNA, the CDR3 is TGCGCCAGCAGCTTGTCAGGAAACTATGGCTACACCTTC. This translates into CASSLSGNYGYTF.

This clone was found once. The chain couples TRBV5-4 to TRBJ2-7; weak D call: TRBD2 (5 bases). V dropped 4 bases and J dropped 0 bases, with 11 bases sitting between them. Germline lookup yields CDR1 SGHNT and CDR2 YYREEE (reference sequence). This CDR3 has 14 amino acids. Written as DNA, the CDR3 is TGTGCCAGCAGCACTGGAACTAGCTCCTACGAGCAGTACTTC. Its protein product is CASSTGTSSYEQYF.

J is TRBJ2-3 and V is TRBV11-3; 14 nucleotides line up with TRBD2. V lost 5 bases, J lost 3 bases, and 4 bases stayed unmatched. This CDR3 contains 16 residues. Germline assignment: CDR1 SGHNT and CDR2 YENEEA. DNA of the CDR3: TGTGCCAGCAGCCAAGGGACTAGCGGGAGAACAGATACGCAGTATTTT. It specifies CASSQGTSGRTDTQYF.

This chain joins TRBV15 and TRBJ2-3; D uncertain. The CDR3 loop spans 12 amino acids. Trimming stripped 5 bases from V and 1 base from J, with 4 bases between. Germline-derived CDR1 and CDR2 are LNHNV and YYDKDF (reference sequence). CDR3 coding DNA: TGTGCCACCAGCTTGCGCACAGATACGCAGTATTTT. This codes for CATSLRTDTQYF.

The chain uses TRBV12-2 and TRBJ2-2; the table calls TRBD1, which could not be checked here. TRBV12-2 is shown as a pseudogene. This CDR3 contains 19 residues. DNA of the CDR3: TGTGCAAGTCGCCCTGCCCAATCCCGGGACAGGGGAATCCCCGGGGAGCTGTTTTTT. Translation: CASRPAQSRDRGIPGELFF.

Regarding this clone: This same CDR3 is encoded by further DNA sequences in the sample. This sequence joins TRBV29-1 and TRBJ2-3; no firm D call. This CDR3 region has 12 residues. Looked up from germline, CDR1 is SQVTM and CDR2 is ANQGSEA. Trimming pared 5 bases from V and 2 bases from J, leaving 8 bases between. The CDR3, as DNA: TGCAGCGTTACTCAGATCACAGATACGCAGTATTTT. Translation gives CSVTQITDTQYF.

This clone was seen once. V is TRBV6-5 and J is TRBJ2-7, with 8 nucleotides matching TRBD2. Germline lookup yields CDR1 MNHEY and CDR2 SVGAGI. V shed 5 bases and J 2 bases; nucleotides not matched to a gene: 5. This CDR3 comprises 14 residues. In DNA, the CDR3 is TGTGCCAGCAGTCCTCTAGCGGGCGCCTACGAGCAGTACTTC. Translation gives CASSPLAGAYEQYF.

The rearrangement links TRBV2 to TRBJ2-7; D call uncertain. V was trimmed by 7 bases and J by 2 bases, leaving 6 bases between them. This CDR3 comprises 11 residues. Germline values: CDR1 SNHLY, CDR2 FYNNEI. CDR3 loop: CASTYAYEQYF. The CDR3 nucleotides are TGTGCCAGCACCTACGCCTACGAGCAGTACTTC.

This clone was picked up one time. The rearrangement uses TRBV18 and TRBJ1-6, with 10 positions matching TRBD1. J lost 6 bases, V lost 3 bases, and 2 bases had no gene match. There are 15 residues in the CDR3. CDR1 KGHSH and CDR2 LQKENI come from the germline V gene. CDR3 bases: TGTGCCAGCTCACCCCGGACAGGGGGTAATTCACCCCTCCACTTT. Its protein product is CASSPRTGGNSPLHF.

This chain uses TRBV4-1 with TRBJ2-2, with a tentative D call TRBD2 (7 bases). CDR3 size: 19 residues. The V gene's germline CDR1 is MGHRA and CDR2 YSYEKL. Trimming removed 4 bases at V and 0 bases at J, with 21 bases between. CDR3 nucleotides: TGCGCCAGCAGCCTATCAACTCCCACGGGGGGCCCGAACACCGGGGAGCTGTTTTTT. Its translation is CASSLSTPTGGPNTGELFF.

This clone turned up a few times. CDR3 loop: CASSYGVDSPLHF. CDR3 sequence (DNA): TGTGCCAGCAGTTACGGGGTAGATTCACCCCTCCACTTT. The chain links TRBV6-6 to TRBJ1-6; D is unclear. This CDR3 region has 13 residues. CDR1 is MNHNY, CDR2 SVGAGI, per germline (reference sequence). V lost 2 bases and J 8 bases, leaving 7 bases between the germline ends.

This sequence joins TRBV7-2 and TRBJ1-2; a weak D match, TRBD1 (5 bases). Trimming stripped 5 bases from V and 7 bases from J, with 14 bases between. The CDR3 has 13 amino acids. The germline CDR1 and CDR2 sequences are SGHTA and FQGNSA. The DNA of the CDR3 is TGTGCCAGCAGCCCCAGGGAAGAGTTTGGCTACACCTTC. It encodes CASSPREEFGYTF.

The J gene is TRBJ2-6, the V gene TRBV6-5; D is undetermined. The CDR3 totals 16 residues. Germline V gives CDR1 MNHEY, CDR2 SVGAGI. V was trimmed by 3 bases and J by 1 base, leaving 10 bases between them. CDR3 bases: TGTGCCAGCAGTTATTGGCTACCATCTGGGGCCAACGTCCTGACTTTC. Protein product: CASSYWLPSGANVLTF.

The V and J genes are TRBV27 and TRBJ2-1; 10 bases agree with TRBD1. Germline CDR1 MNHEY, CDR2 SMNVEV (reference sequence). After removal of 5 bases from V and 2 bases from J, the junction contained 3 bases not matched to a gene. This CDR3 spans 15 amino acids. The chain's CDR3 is CASSMTGGPYNEQFF. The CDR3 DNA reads TGTGCCAGCAGTATGACAGGGGGCCCCTACAATGAGCAGTTCTTC.

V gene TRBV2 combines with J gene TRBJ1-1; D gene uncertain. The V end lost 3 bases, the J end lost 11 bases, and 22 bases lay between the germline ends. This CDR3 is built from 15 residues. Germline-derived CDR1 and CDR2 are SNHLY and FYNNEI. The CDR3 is CASSEEVLMGLPAFF. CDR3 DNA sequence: TGTGCCAGCAGTGAGGAGGTGCTGATGGGTCTGCCGGCTTTCTTT.

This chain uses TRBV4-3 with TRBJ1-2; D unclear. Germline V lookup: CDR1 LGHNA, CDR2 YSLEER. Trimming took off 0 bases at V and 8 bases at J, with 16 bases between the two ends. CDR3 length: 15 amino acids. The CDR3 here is CASSQDLSAVGGYTF. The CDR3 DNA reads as TGCGCCAGCAGCCAAGACCTATCGGCTGTGGGGGGCTACACCTTC.

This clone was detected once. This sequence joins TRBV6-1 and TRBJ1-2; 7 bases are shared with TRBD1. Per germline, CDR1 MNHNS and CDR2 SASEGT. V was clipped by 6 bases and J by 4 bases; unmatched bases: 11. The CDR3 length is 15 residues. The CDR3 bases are TGTGCCAGCAGCTTATCCTTCGACAGGGTCTATGGCTACACCTTC. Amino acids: CASSLSFDRVYGYTF.

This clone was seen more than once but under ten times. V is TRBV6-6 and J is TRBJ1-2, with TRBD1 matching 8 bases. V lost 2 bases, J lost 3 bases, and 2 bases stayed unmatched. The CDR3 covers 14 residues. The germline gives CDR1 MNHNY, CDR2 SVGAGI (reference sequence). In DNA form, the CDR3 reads TGTGCCAGCAGTTACGAACAGGGGGACTATGGCTACACCTTC. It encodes CASSYEQGDYGYTF.

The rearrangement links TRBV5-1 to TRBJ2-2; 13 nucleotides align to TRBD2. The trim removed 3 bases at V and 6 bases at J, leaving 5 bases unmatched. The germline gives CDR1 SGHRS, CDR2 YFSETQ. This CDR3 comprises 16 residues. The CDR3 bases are TGCGCCAGCAGCTCGCCGACTAGCGGGGGGCCCGGGGAGCTGTTTTTT. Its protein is CASSSPTSGGPGELFF. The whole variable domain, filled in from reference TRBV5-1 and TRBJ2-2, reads KAGVTQTPRYLIKTRGQQVTLSCSPISGHRSVSWYQQTPGQGLQFLFEYFSETQRNKGNFPGRFSGRQFSNSRSEMNVSTLELGDSALYLCASSSPTSGGPGELFFGEGSRLTVL.

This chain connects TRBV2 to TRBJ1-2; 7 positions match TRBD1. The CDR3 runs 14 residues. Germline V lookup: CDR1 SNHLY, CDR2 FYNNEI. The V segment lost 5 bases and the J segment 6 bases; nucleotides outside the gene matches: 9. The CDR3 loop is CASSPQTGPHGYTF. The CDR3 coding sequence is TGTGCCAGCAGTCCCCAGACAGGGCCCCATGGCTACACCTTC.

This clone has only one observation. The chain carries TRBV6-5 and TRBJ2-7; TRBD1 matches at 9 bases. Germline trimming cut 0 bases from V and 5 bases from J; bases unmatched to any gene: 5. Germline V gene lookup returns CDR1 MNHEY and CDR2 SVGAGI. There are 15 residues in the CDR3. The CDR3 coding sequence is TGTGCCAGCAGTTACTCCGGACAGGGGAGCGACGAGCAGTACTTC. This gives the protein CASSYSGQGSDEQYF.

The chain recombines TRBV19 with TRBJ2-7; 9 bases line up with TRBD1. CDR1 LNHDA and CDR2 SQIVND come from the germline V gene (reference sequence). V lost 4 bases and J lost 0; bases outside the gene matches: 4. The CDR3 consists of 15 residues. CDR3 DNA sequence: TGTGCCAGTAGTAAATGGACAGGGGACTCCTACGAGCAGTACTTC. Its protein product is CASSKWTGDSYEQYF.